This T cell receptor beta chain was captured in a study of cytomegalovirus exposure and HLA in healthy donors (dated 2017 in TCRdb). Turning to the overall study: The 670 or so repertoires of the first cohort and the roughly 110 validation repertoires were produced on the same platform, according to a later analysis. Along with the roughly 670-subject first cohort, a separate validation cohort of over a hundred different subjects was used. The study aimed to test whether cataloging public T cell receptors could reveal signatures of past pathogen exposure. To predict cytomegalovirus infection status, the study combined high-throughput TCR immunosequencing, statistical association of individual TCRs with disease status, and machine learning.

The donors belonged to the validation cohort of roughly 120 subjects, which was separate from the approximately 700-subject first cohort. The paper's findings and limits, for the study overall: Cytomegalovirus status was reported to be diagnosed by the classifier with high specificity and sensitivity in both the original and validation cohorts. Subsequent analysis determined that TCRs grouped into clusters in the first cohort also showed a tendency toward co-occurrence across the 90 to 150 validation repertoires, and about 93% of cluster scores exceeded 0. It was suggested by the authors that the approach could potentially be generalized to other disease states and immunological phenotypes. The validation cohort had no HLA typing available for a later analysis, so co-occurrence within that cohort was assessed over all 130 or so repertoires. The study listed 164 TCR beta chains as associated with cytomegalovirus. A few of the identified cytomegalovirus-associated TCR beta chains were confirmed in vitro to be specific for cytomegalovirus antigens. While some public TCRs were present in many individuals, most TCR sequences turned up only very rarely across donors.

Turning to this clone: The antigen it binds to is not known. Base qualities are missing; no much larger clone stands one base away.

Libraries were constructed by the immunoSEQ multiplex PCR assay. In the authors' own workflow: A statistical classification framework was built for diagnosing cytomegalovirus status from the catalog of TCR beta chain sequences. Held by TCRdb, this immuneACCESS table contains in-frame sequences only and omits some clones. Under half of the omission traces to an unresolved V gene where checked; the cause of the rest is unknown. The DNA gave D and trimming, while V, J and clone size come from that table. This sample lists 120,000 or so clones; roughly 95% were detected once. The ten largest clones add up to less than 2% of the sample. The germline V gene specifies KGHSH as CDR1 and LQKENI as CDR2. Trimming accounts for 4 bases at V and 5 bases at J, while the number of junction bases matched to no gene is 8. Taken from cysteine to phenylalanine, the CDR3 has 16 residues. Only the CDR3 DNA is retained, 48 bases long and in frame from the first base.

The V and J genes are TRBV18 and TRBJ1-4; 9 central nucleotides agree with TRBD1. The specimen sequenced was PBMCs. The sequence was obtained from a man aged 18-30 years in good health and CMV-seronegative. The CDR3 has the sequence CASSLLPGQGNEKLFF. The DNA is as follows: TGTGCCAGCTCACTTCTACCGGGACAGGGAAATGAAAAACTGTTTTTT.